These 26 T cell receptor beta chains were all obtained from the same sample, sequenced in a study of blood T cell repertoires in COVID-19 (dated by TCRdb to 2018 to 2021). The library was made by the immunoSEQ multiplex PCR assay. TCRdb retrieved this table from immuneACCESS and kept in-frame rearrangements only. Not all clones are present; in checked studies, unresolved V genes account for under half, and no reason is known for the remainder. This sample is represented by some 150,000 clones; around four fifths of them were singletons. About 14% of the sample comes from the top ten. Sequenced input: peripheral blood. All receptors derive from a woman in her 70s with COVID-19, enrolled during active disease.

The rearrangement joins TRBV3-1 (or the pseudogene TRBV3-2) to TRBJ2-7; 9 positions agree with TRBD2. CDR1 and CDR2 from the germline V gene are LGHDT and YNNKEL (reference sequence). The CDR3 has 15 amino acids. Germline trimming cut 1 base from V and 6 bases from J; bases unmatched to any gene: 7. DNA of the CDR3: TGTGCCAGCAGCCAAGGGTTTAGGGGACTAGCCGAGCAGTACTTC. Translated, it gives CASSQGFRGLAEQYF.

The CDR3 region is CASSRLGAQNQPQHF. DNA for the CDR3: TGTGCCAGCAGCCGGTTGGGAGCACAGAATCAGCCCCAGCATTTT. The chain combines TRBV4-2 with TRBJ1-5; D is undetermined. Between the trimmed V and J ends, which lost 4 bases and 4 bases, there was a span of 14 bases. Germline V gene lookup returns CDR1 LGHNA and CDR2 YNFKEQ. The CDR3 covers 15 residues.

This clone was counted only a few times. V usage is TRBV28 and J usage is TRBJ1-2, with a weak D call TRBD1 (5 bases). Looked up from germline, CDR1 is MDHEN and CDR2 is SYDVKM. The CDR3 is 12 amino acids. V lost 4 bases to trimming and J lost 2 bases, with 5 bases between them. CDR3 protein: CASSSGNYGYTF. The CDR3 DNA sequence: TGTGCCAGCAGTTCAGGGAACTATGGCTACACCTTC.

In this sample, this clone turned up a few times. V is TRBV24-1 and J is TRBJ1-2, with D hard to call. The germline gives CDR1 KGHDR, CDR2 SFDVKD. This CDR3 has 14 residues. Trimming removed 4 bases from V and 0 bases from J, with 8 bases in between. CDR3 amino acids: CATSDFYSNYGYTF. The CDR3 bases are TGTGCCACCAGTGACTTTTACTCTAACTATGGCTACACCTTC.

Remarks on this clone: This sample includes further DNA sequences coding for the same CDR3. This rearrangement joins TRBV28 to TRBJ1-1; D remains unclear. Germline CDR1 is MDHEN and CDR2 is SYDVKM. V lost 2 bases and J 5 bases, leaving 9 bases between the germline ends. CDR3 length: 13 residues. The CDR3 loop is CASSLSRGTEAFF. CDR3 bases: TGTGCCAGCAGTTTAAGTCGGGGTACTGAAGCTTTCTTT.

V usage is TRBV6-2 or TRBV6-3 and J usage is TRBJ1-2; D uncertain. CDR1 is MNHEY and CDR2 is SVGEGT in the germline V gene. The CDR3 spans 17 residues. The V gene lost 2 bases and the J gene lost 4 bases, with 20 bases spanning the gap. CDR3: CASSYPTDPFGVYGYTF. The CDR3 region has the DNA TGTGCCAGCAGTTACCCGACCGACCCTTTTGGAGTCTATGGCTACACCTTC.

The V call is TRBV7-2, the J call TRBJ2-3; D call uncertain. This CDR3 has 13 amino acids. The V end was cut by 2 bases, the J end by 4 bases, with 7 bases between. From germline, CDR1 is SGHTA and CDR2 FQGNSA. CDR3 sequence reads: CASSLTYPDTQYF. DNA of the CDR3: TGTGCCAGCAGCTTAACATATCCAGATACGCAGTATTTT.

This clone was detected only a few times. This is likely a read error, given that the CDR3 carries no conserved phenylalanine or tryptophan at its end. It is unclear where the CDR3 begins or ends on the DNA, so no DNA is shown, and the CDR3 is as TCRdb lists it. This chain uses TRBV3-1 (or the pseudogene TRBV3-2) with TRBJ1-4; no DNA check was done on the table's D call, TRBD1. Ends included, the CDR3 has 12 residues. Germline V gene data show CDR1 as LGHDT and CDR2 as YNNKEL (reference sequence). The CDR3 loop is CASSQDGQGLEV.

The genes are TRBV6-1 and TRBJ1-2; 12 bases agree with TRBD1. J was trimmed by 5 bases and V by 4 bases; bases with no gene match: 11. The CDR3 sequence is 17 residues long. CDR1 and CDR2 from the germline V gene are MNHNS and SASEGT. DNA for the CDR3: TGTGCCAGCAGTGGAGGGACAGGGGGCGCGAAGGGGTATGGCTACACCTTC. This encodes CASSGGTGGAKGYGYTF.

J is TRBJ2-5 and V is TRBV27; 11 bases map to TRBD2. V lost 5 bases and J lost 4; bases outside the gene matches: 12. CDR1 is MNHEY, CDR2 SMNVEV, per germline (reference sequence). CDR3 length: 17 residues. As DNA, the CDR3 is TGTGCCAGCAGTCTCACGTCTTTAGCGGGGGGGGTAGAGACCCAGTACTTC. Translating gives CASSLTSLAGGVETQYF.

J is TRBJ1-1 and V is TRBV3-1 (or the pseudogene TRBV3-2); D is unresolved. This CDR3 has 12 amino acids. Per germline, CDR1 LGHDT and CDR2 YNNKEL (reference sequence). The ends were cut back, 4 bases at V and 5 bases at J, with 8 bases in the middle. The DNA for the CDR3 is TGTGCCAGCAGCCTCGGGGAAACTGAAGCTTTCTTT. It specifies CASSLGETEAFF.

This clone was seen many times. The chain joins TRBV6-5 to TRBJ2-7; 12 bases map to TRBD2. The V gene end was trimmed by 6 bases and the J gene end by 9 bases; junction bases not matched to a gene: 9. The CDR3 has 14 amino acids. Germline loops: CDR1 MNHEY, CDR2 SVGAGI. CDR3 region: CASSRTSGIVAQYF. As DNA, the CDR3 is TGTGCCAGCAGCCGGACTAGCGGGATAGTGGCGCAGTACTTC.

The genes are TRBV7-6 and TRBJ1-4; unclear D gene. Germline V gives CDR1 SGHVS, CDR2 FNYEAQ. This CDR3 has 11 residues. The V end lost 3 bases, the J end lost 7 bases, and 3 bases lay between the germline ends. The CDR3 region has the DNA TGTGCCAGCAGCTTCGGTGAAAAACTGTTTTTT. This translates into CASSFGEKLFF.

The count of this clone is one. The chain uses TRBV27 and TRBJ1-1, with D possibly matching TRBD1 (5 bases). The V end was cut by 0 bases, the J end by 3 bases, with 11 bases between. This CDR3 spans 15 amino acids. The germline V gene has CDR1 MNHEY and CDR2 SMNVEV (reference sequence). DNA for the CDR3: TGTGCCAGCAGTTTATCGTCAGGGTGGGACACTGAAGCTTTCTTT. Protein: CASSLSSGWDTEAFF.

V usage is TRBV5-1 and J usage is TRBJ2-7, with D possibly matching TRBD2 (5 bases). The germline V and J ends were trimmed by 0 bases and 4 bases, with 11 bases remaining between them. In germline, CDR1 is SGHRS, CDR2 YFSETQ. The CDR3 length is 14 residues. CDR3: CASSLDRGSYEQYF. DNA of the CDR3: TGCGCCAGCAGCTTGGATAGAGGGTCGTACGAGCAGTACTTC.

DNA of the CDR3: TGCGCCAGCAGCTTGGCCGAGGCCTCATTGAACACTGAAGCTTTCTTT. This sequence encodes CASSLAEASLNTEAFF. The V gene is TRBV5-1, the J gene TRBJ1-1; D gene unclear. In germline, CDR1 is SGHRS, CDR2 YFSETQ. CDR3 length: 16 residues. Trimming cost V 0 bases and J 0 bases, with 12 bases left between them.

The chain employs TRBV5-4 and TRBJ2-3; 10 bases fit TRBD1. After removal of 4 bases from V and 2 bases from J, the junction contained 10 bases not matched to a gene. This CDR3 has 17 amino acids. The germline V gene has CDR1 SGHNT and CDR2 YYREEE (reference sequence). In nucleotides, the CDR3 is TGTGCCAGCAGCCTGGGACAGGGGAGGTTCTACACAGATACGCAGTATTTT. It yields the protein CASSLGQGRFYTDTQYF.

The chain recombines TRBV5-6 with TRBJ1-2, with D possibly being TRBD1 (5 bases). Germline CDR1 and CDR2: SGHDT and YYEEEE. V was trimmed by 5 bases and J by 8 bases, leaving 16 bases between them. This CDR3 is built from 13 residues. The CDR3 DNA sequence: TGTGCCAGCAGTCGTAGCGGGACTTTCGGCTACACCTTC. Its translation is CASSRSGTFGYTF. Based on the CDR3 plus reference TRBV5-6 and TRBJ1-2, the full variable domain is DAGVTQSPTHLIKTRGQQVTLRCSPKSGHDTVSWYQQALGQGPQFIFQYYEEEERQRGNFPDRFSGHQFPNYSSELNVNALLLGDSALYLCASSRSGTFGYTFGSGTRLTVV.

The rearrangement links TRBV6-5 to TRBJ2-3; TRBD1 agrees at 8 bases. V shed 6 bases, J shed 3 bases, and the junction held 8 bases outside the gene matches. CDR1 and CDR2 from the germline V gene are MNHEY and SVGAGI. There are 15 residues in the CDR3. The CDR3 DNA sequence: TGTGCCAGCAGCCTCGGACAGGGATCAACAGATACGCAGTATTTT. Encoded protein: CASSLGQGSTDTQYF.

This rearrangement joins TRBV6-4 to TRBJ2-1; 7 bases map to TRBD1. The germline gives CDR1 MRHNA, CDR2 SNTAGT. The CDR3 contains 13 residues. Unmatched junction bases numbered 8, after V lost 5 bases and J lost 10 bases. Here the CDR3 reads CASSLTDRDEQFF. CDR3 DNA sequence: TGTGCCAGCAGTCTCACCGACAGGGACGAGCAGTTCTTC.

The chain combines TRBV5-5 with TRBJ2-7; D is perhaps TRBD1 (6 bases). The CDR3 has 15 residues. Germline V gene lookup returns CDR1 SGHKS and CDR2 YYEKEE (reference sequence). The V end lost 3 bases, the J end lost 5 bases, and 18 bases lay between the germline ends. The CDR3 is CASSSPRGAKDEQYF. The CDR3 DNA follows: TGTGCCAGCAGCTCACCCAGGGGAGCGAAGGACGAGCAGTACTTC.

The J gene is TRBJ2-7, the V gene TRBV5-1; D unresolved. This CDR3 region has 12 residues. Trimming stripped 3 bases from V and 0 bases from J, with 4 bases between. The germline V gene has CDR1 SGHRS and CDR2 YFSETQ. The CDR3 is CASSWSSYEQYF. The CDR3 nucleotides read TGCGCCAGCAGCTGGAGCTCCTACGAGCAGTACTTC. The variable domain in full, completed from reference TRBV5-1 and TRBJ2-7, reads KAGVTQTPRYLIKTRGQQVTLSCSPISGHRSVSWYQQTPGQGLQFLFEYFSETQRNKGNFPGRFSGRQFSNSRSEMNVSTLELGDSALYLCASSWSSYEQYFGPGTRLTVT.

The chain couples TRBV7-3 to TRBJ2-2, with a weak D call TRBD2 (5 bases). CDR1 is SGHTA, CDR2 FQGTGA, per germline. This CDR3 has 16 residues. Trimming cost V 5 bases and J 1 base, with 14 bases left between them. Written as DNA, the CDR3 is TGTGCCAGCAGCCTTACGGATCGGGGGAACACCGGGGAGCTGTTTTTT. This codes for CASSLTDRGNTGELFF.

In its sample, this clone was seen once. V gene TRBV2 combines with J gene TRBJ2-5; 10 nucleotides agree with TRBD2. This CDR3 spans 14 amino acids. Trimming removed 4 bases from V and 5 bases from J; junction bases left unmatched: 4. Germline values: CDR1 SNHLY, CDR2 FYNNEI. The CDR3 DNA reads TGTGCCAGCAGTGTAGCGGGAGGAAGGGAGACCCAGTACTTC. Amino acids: CASSVAGGRETQYF. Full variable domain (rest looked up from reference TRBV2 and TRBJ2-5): EPEVTQTPSHQVTQMGQEVILRCVPISNHLYFYWYRQILGQKVEFLVSFYNNEISEKSEIFDDQFSVERPDGSNFTLKIRSTKLEDSAMYFCASSVAGGRETQYFGPGTRLLVL.

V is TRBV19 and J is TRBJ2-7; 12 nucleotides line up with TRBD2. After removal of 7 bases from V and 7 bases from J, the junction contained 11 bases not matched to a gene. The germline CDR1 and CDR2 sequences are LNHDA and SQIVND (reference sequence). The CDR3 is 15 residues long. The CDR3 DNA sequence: TGTGCCAGTAAACTGAGGACTAGCGGGACGGGGGAGCAGTACTTC. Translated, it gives CASKLRTSGTGEQYF.

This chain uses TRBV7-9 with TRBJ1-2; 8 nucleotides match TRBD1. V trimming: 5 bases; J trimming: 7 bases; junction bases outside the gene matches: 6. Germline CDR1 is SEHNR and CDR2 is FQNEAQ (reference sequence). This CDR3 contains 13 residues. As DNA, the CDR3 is TGTGCCAGCAGCACGGCAGGGGGCGGTGGCTACACCTTC. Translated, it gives CASSTAGGGGYTF.